Listed here is a single T cell receptor beta chain. Study members were between roughly 18 and 100 years old and lived in 24 US regions. Participants had their cohort set by participant-reported clinical history. The data belong to a study of blood T cell repertoires in COVID-19. The overall study: Acute and convalescent COVID-19 samples came from the United States, Italy and Spain.

TCRdb keeps only in-frame clones here, not all; method: immunoSEQ multiplex PCR. The sample holds around 200,000 clones, 65% to 85% seen once. The V end was cut by 3 bases, the J end by 0 bases, with 29 bases between. The CDR3 extends over 22 amino acids. Germline CDR1 and CDR2: KGHDR and SFDVKD. The sequenced sample consisted of PBMCs or T cells enriched from blood (not recorded which). This TCR was recovered from a woman aged 40 to 50 with acute COVID-19. V gene TRBV24-1 combines with J gene TRBJ2-1, with D perhaps matching TRBD2 (6 bases). This CDR3 reads CATSDRDFGSGRPGSSYNEQFF. The CDR3 DNA reads TGTGCCACCAGTGATCGGGACTTTGGCTCCGGGCGGCCCGGGAGCTCCTACAATGAGCAGTTCTTC.